The TCR beta chain described here comes from a study of cytomegalovirus exposure and HLA in healthy donors. Study-level findings and limits: Cytomegalovirus-associated TCR beta chains were listed, numbering some 180.

Repertoires were generated with immunoSEQ multiplex PCR, while TCRdb's copy carries only in-frame clones and drops some. This table holds hundreds of thousands of clones, roughly 84% found once. About this clone itself: Its antigen is unknown.

The CDR3 is 13 residues long. With 6 bases removed from V and 5 bases from J, the gap between germline ends came to 13 bases. Per germline, CDR1 MNHEY and CDR2 SVGAGI. Sequencing used PBMCs. The genes are TRBV6-5 and TRBJ2-5, with D tentatively TRBD2 (6 bases). This clonotype was obtained from a man aged 18 to 29 in good health and CMV-seropositive. The CDR3 region has the DNA TGTGCCAGCAGACCGTGGGGGGACGAGACCCAGTACTTC. It is translated as CASRPWGDETQYF.